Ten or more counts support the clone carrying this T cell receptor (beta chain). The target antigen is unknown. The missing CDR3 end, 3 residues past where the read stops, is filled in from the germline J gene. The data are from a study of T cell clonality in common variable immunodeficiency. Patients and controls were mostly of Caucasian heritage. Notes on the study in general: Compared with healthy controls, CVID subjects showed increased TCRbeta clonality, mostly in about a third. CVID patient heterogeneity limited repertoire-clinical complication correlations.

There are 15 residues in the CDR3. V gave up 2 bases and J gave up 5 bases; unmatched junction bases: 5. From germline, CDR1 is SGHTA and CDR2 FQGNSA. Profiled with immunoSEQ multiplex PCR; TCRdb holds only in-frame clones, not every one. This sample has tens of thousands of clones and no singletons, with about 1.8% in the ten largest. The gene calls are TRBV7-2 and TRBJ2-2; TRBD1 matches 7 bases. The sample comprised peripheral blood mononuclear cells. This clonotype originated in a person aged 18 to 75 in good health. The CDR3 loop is CASSLTGAGTGELFF. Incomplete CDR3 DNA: TGTGCCAGCAGCTTAACAGGGGCAGGAACCGGGGAG.